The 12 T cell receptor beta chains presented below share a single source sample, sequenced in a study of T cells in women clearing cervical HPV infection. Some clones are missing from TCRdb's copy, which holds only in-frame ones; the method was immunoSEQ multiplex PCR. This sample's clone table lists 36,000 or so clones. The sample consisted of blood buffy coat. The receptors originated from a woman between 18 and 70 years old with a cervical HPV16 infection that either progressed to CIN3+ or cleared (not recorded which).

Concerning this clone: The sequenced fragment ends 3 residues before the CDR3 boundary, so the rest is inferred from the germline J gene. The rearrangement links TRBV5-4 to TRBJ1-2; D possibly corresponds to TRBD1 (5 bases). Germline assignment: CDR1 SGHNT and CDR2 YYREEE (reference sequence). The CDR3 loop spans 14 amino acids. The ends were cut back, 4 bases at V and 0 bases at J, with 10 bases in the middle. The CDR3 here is CASSLDKANYGYTF. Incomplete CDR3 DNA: TGTGCCAGCAGCCTGGACAAAGCTAACTATGGC.

This chain's CDR3 is CASSEWPSNQPQHF. The CDR3 DNA, read in part, is TGTGCCAGCAGTGAGTGGCCTAGCAATCAGCCC. The chain couples TRBV2 to TRBJ1-5; no clear D gene. Read data end 3 residues before the CDR3 end; the end is taken from the germline J gene. CDR1 is SNHLY and CDR2 is FYNNEI in the germline V gene. The ends were cut back, 3 bases at V and 0 bases at J, with 6 bases in the middle. There are 14 residues in the CDR3.

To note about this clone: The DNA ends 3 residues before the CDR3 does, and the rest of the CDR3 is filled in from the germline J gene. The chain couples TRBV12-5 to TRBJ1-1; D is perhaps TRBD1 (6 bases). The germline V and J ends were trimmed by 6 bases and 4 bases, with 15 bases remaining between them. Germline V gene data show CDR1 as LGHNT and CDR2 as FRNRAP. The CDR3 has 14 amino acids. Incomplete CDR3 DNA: TGTGCTAGTGGACCCACAGGGTTTGTCACTGAA. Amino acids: CASGPTGFVTE. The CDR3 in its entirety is CASGPTGFVTEAFF.

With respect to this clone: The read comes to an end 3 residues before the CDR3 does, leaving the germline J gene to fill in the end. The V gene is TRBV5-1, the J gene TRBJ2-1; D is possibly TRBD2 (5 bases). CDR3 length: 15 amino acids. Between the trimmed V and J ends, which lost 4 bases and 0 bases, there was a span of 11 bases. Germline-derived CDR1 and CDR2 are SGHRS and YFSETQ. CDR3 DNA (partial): TGCGCCAGCAGCCCGCTAGCCGGCTCCTACAATGAG. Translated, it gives CASSPLAGSYNE. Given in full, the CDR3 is CASSPLAGSYNEQFF.

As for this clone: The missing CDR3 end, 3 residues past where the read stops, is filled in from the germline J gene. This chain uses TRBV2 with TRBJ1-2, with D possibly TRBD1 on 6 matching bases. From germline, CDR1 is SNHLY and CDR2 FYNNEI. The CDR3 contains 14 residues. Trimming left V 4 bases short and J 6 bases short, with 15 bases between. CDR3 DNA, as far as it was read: TGTGCCAGCAGTGTGAGGCTACAGGGAGATGGC. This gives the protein CASSVRLQGDG. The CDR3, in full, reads CASSVRLQGDGYTF.

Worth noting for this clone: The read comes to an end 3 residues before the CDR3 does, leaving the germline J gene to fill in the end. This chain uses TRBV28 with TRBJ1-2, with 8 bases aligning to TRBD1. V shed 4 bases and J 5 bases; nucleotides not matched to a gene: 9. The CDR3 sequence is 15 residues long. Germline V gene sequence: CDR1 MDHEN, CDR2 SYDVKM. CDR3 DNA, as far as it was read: TGTGCCAGCAGTTATGACAGGGGATCATCTTATGGC. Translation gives CASSYDRGSSYG. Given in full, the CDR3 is CASSYDRGSSYGYTF.

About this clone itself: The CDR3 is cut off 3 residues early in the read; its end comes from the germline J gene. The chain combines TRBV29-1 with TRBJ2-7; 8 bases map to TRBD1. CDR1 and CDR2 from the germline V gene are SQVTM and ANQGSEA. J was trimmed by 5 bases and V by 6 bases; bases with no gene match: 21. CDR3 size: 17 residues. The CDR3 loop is CSVTLTLWDRKNHEQYF. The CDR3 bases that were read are TGCAGCGTCACCCTGACTCTATGGGACAGGAAGAACCACGAG.

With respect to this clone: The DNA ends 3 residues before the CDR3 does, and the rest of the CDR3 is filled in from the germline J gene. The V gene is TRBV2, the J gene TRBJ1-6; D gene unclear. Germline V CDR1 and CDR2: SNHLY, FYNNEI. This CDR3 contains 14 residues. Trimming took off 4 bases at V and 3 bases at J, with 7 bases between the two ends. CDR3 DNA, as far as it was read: TGTGCCAGCAGTGGTCAAAACTATAATTCACCC. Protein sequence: CASSGQNYNSP. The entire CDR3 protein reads CASSGQNYNSPLHF.

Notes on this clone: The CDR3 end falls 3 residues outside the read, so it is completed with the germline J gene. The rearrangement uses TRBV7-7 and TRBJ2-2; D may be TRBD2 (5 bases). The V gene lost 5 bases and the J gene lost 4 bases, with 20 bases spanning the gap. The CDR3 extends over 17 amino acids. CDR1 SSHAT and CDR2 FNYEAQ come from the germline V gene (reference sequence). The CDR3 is CASSPGYSVEGTGELFF. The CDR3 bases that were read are TGTGCCAGCAGCCCGGGGTACAGTGTTGAGGGCACCGGGGAG.

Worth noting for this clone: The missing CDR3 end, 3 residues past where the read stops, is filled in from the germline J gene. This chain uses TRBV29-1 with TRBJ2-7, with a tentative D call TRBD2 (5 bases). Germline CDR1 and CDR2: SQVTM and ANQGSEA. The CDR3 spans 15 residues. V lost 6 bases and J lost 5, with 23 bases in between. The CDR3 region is CSVRGRQQEIDEQYF. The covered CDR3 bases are TGCAGCGTCCGAGGGCGTCAGCAGGAGATTGACGAG.

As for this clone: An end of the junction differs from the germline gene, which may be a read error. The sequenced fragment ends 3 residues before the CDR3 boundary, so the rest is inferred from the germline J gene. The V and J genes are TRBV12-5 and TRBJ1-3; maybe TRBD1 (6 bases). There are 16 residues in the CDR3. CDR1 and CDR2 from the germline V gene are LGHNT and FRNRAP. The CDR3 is CASGLGPNREGNTIYF. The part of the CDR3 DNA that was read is TGTGCTAGCGGTTTAGGGCCCAACAGGGAGGGAAACACC.

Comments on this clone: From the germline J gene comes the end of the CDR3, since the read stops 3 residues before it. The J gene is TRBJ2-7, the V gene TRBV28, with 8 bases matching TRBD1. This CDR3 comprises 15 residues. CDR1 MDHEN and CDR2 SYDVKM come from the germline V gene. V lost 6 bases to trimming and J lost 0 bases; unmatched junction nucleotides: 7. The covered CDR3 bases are TGTGCCAGCAGCCCCGGGACAGGCTTCTCCTACGAG. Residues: CASSPGTGFSYE. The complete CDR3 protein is CASSPGTGFSYEQYF.